This is a list of T cell receptor beta chains from one sample in a study of blood T cell repertoires in COVID-19. Method: immunoSEQ multiplex PCR; TCRdb's copy keeps in-frame clones and lacks some. The data hold 240,000 or so clones, with around 89% observed a single time. The sequenced material came from PBMCs or T cells enriched from blood (not recorded which). Source of these receptors: a man aged 40-55 years who had recovered from COVID-19. Each CDR3 is given with its conserved first and last residue. The D gene is left open where the match is weak. Size values are once, few and many counts, or a class for expanded clones, and some rows have none.

V,D,size,J,CDR3,DNA
TRBV9,.,once,TRBJ1-2,CASSVYGQQNYGYTF,TGTGCCAGCAGCGTATATGGGCAACAGAACTATGGCTACACCTTC
TRBV5-1,TRBD2,once,TRBJ2-3,CASSLVGLPSGEASTDTQYF,TGCGCCAGCAGCTTGGTTGGGTTACCTAGCGGGGAGGCTAGCACAGATACGCAGTATTTT
TRBV25-1,TRBD1,.,TRBJ2-1,CASSKPGTGLNREQFF,TGTGCCAGCAGTAAACCCGGGACAGGGCTTAATCGCGAGCAGTTCTTC
TRBV5-4,TRBD2,.,TRBJ2-7,CASSLGTSELYEQYF,TGTGCCAGCAGCCTTGGGACTAGCGAGCTATACGAGCAGTACTTC
TRBV6-2/TRBV6-3,.,once,TRBJ1-2,CASSYGPGEDNYGYTF,TGTGCCAGCAGTTACGGGCCAGGGGAAGATAACTATGGCTACACCTTC
TRBV2,TRBD1,few,TRBJ1-2,CASIQDRGGYTF,TGTGCCAGCATCCAGGACAGGGGCGGCTACACCTTC
TRBV3-1/TRBV3-2,TRBD1,.,TRBJ1-1,CASSHGQGIGTEAFF,TGTGCCAGCAGCCACGGACAGGGGATCGGAACTGAAGCTTTCTTT
TRBV3-1/TRBV3-2,.,.,TRBJ2-1,CASSQDFLGINEQFF,TGTGCCAGCAGCCAAGATTTTCTCGGGATCAATGAGCAGTTCTTC
TRBV7-2,TRBD2,.,TRBJ2-3,CASTSSSGIGDTQYF,TGTGCCAGCACCTCCTCTAGCGGGATTGGAGATACGCAGTATTTT
TRBV28,.,.,TRBJ1-1,CASSLYRQGNTEAFF,TGTGCCAGCAGTTTATATAGGCAGGGGAACACTGAAGCTTTCTTT
TRBV18,TRBD1,.,TRBJ1-4,CASSTSGTGREKLFF,TGTGCCAGCTCAACTTCCGGGACAGGGCGTGAAAAACTGTTTTTT
TRBV7-2,.,.,TRBJ2-1,CASSLAGSGSYNEQFF,TGTGCCAGCAGCTTAGCCGGGAGTGGGTCCTACAATGAGCAGTTCTTC
TRBV13,.,.,TRBJ2-5,CASSLVSRAGGETQYF,TGTGCCAGCAGCTTAGTATCCAGGGCCGGGGGAGAGACCCAGTACTTC
TRBV7-3,.,.,TRBJ1-1,CASSPTGLATEAFF,TGTGCCAGCAGCCCCACAGGGTTAGCCACTGAAGCTTTCTTT
TRBV10-1,.,.,TRBJ1-6,CANPQFRGSSYNSPLHF,TGCGCCAACCCTCAGTTCAGGGGAAGCTCCTATAATTCACCCCTCCACTTT
TRBV10-2,TRBD2,.,TRBJ2-2,CASSLGLAGTGELFF,TGCGCCAGCAGTTTAGGACTAGCGGGCACCGGGGAGCTGTTTTTT
TRBV19,.,.,TRBJ2-7,CASSDPGQNYEQYF,TGTGCCAGTAGTGACCCGGGACAAAACTACGAGCAGTACTTC
TRBV5-6,.,.,TRBJ2-1,CASSLSQGEQFF,TGTGCCAGCAGCTTATCCCAGGGTGAGCAGTTCTTC
TRBV11-2,.,once,TRBJ1-1,CASSLERGDEAFF,TGTGCCAGCAGCTTAGAGCGAGGTGATGAAGCTTTCTTT
TRBV27,.,.,TRBJ2-7,CASSLSIRGRRKYEQYF,TGTGCCAGCAGTTTATCGATAAGGGGTCGGCGCAAATACGAGCAGTACTTC
TRBV5-8,.,few,TRBJ1-5,CASSLEWGQGRYSNQPQHF,TGTGCCAGCAGCTTGGAATGGGGGCAGGGTCGTTATAGCAATCAGCCCCAGCATTTT
TRBV5-1,.,.,TRBJ1-6,CASSLLGQNNSPLHF,TGCGCCAGCAGCTTGTTAGGACAGAATAATTCACCCCTCCACTTT
TRBV6-1,.,.,TRBJ1-1,CASSERGGNTEAFF,TGTGCCAGCAGTGAGCGAGGTGGGAACACTGAAGCTTTCTTT
TRBV5-1,TRBD1,.,TRBJ1-1,CASSQTGADTEAFF,TGCGCCAGCAGCCAGACAGGGGCCGACACTGAAGCTTTCTTT
TRBV4-2,.,.,TRBJ1-5,CASSQDPGGNQPQHF,TGTGCCAGCAGCCAAGATCCGGGGGGGAATCAGCCCCAGCATTTT
TRBV28,TRBD1,.,TRBJ2-7,CASNTQIRGQTSYEQYF,TGTGCCAGCAATACCCAAATCAGGGGACAGACATCCTACGAGCAGTACTTC